This is a list of T cell receptor beta chains from one sample in a study of blood T cells in healthy people across ages. TCRdb reprocessed the 5' RACE reads with MiXCR, giving one entry per CDR3 protein. The table lists some 690,000 distinct CDR3 sequences, 22% of them singletons, with about 20% in the top ten. Sequencing was done on a sample of blood. These receptors all come from a man between 65 and 85 years old in good health. Both conserved end residues are part of each CDR3. D genes are given only for firm matches. Size values are once, few and many counts, or a class for expanded clones, and some rows have none.

J gene: TRBJ1-2
clone size: many
D gene: TRBD1
V gene: TRBV12-3/TRBV12-4
CDR3 DNA: TGTGCCAGCAGCCGAGGGGACAGCAGCTATGGCTACACCTTC
CDR3 protein: CASSRGDSSYGYTF

J gene: TRBJ2-3
clone size: many
D gene: NA
V gene: TRBV12-3/TRBV12-4
CDR3 DNA: TGTGCCAGCAGTTTAGGCAGGGCAGATACGCAGTATTTT
CDR3 protein: CASSLGRADTQYF

J gene: TRBJ2-3
clone size: many
D gene: NA
V gene: TRBV24-1
CDR3 DNA: TGTGCCACCAGTGATGCGACAGGCCAGGGAGATACGCAGTATTTT
CDR3 protein: CATSDATGQGDTQYF

J gene: TRBJ2-1
clone size: NA
D gene: NA
V gene: TRBV5-1
CDR3 DNA: TGCGCCAGCAGCTGGGGGCGGGCGAGCTCCTACAATGAGCAGTTCTTC
CDR3 protein: CASSWGRASSYNEQFF

J gene: TRBJ1-2
clone size: few
D gene: NA
V gene: TRBV4-1
CDR3 DNA: TGCGCCAGCAGCCAAGATGCACTGGGTGTGGGAGGCTACACCTTC
CDR3 protein: CASSQDALGVGGYTF

J gene: TRBJ1-1
clone size: few
D gene: NA
V gene: TRBV11-2
CDR3 DNA: TGTGCCAGCAGCACGAGGGTCTCGAACACTGAAGCTTTCTTT
CDR3 protein: CASSTRVSNTEAFF

J gene: TRBJ1-2
clone size: few
D gene: NA
V gene: TRBV28
CDR3 DNA: TGTGCCAGCAGGGTCGGCCACTATGGCTACACCTTC
CDR3 protein: CASRVGHYGYTF

J gene: TRBJ1-4
clone size: NA
D gene: NA
V gene: TRBV4-1
CDR3 DNA: TGCGCCAGCAGCCAAGACCCTAACAGGGTATCTAATGAAAAACTGTTTTTT
CDR3 protein: CASSQDPNRVSNEKLFF

J gene: TRBJ2-7
clone size: NA
D gene: TRBD1
V gene: TRBV6-5
CDR3 DNA: TGTGCCAGCAGTTGGGGACAGGGGGGATTCTACGAGCAGTACTTC
CDR3 protein: CASSWGQGGFYEQYF

J gene: TRBJ2-3
clone size: few
D gene: TRBD2
V gene: TRBV28
CDR3 DNA: TGTGCCAGCACCATAGCGGGAGGAGGGACCCATACGCAGTATTTT
CDR3 protein: CASTIAGGGTHTQYF

J gene: TRBJ2-5
clone size: NA
D gene: TRBD1
V gene: TRBV20-1
CDR3 DNA: TGCAGTGCTAGAGGGGTACAGGGGACCCAAGAGACCCAGTACTTC
CDR3 protein: CSARGVQGTQETQYF

J gene: TRBJ2-1
clone size: NA
D gene: TRBD1
V gene: TRBV29-1
CDR3 DNA: TGCAGCGGACGGAGGTCGGGACAGGACTACAATGAGCAGTTCTTC
CDR3 protein: CSGRRSGQDYNEQFF

J gene: TRBJ2-5
clone size: few
D gene: NA
V gene: TRBV3-1
CDR3 DNA: TGTGCCAGCAGCCAAGATCGTGCAACCCAAGAGACCCAGTACTTC
CDR3 protein: CASSQDRATQETQYF

J gene: TRBJ2-2
clone size: NA
D gene: NA
V gene: TRBV2
CDR3 DNA: TGTGCCAGCGCCCATCCCGAGACGGCCGGGGAGCTGTTTTTT
CDR3 protein: CASAHPETAGELFF

J gene: TRBJ1-5
clone size: NA
D gene: NA
V gene: TRBV12-3/TRBV12-4
CDR3 DNA: TGTGCCAGCAGTTTTGGGAGGGATACTCAGCCCCAGCATTTT
CDR3 protein: CASSFGRDTQPQHF

J gene: TRBJ2-1
clone size: NA
D gene: NA
V gene: TRBV20-1
CDR3 DNA: TGCAGTGCCGCGGTCCACAATGAGCAGTTCTTC
CDR3 protein: CSAAVHNEQFF

J gene: TRBJ2-3
clone size: many
D gene: TRBD2
V gene: TRBV7-3
CDR3 DNA: TGTGCCAGCAGCTTGACTAGCAGCGTACCAGATACGCAGTATTTT
CDR3 protein: CASSLTSSVPDTQYF